These 18 T cell receptor beta chains originate from one sample sequenced in a study of OX40 agonist ivuxolimab in advanced cancers. Repertoires were generated with immunoSEQ multiplex PCR, while TCRdb's copy carries only in-frame clones and drops some. In the table there are 60,000 to 75,000 clones, 88% of which are singletons. Sequencing used CD4+ or CD8+ T cells sorted from blood, obtained in a trial of the OX40 agonist ivuxolimab. The receptor set was obtained from an adult with an advanced solid tumor such as melanoma, head and neck, liver or kidney cancer.

The CDR3 is CATSRGGLGTGNSPLHF. The CDR3 DNA follows: TGTGCCACCAGCAGAGGAGGGTTGGGGACAGGGAATTCACCCCTCCACTTT. V usage is TRBV15 and J usage is TRBJ1-6; 9 bases are a match to TRBD1. CDR3 length: 17 amino acids. Germline trimming cut 1 base from V and 7 bases from J; bases unmatched to any gene: 8. The germline gives CDR1 LNHNV, CDR2 YYDKDF (reference sequence).

V gene TRBV6-6 combines with J gene TRBJ2-7; no clear D. The CDR3 is 13 residues long. Germline-derived CDR1 and CDR2 are MNHNY and SVGAGI (reference sequence). The V gene lost 9 bases and the J gene lost 0 bases, with 12 bases spanning the gap. CDR3 protein: CASHPGPSYEQYF. The CDR3 bases are TGTGCCAGTCATCCTGGACCCTCCTACGAGCAGTACTTC.

The genes are TRBV11-1 and TRBJ2-5; D gene unclear. Germline-derived CDR1 and CDR2 are SGHAT and FQDESV (reference sequence). Trimming pared 3 bases from V and 0 bases from J, leaving 8 bases between. The CDR3 sequence is 14 residues long. CDR3: CASSFRADQETQYF. The CDR3 DNA reads TGTGCCAGCAGCTTTCGGGCCGACCAAGAGACCCAGTACTTC.

The chain couples TRBV30 to TRBJ1-2; no clear D gene. The V gene's germline CDR1 is GTSNPN and CDR2 SVGIG (reference sequence). There are 14 residues in the CDR3. Trimming cost V 4 bases and J 8 bases, with 20 bases left between them. CDR3 DNA sequence: TGTGCCTGGACAGGCCCCGGATTGAGTCTGGGCTACACCTTC. This codes for CAWTGPGLSLGYTF.

Points on this clone: At one of its ends the junction is not consistent with the germline gene, which may arise from a read error. The genes are TRBV9 and TRBJ2-2; tentatively, D is TRBD2 (5 bases). The CDR3 length is 16 residues. Germline V CDR1 and CDR2: SGDLS, YYNGEE. The CDR3 sequence is CASSPRWVSNTGEPFF. In DNA form, the CDR3 reads TGTGCCAGCAGCCCCCGTTGGGTCTCGAACACCGGGGAGCCGTTTTTT.

The rearrangement joins TRBV7-9 to TRBJ1-1; maybe TRBD1 (5 bases). CDR3 length: 13 residues. The V and J ends lost 1 base and 11 bases respectively, with 14 bases between them. Germline-derived CDR1 and CDR2 are SEHNR and FQNEAQ (reference sequence). The DNA for the CDR3 is TGTGCCAGCAGCTTAGATGAGGGGATGGATGCTTTCTTT. Its translation is CASSLDEGMDAFF.

The J gene is TRBJ2-7, the V gene TRBV30; D might be TRBD2 (5 bases). Trimming left V 2 bases short and J 3 bases short, with 17 bases between. The CDR3 is 15 amino acids. Germline V gene sequence: CDR1 GTSNPN, CDR2 SVGIG (reference sequence). CDR3 sequence (DNA): TGTGCCTGGAGTCCTTTGGACTCTTTTAACTACGAGCAGTACTTC. It yields the protein CAWSPLDSFNYEQYF.

This chain uses TRBV5-1 with TRBJ2-2; D unclear. Trimming cost V 1 base and J 6 bases, with 10 bases left between them. CDR3 length: 14 residues. Germline V CDR1 and CDR2: SGHRS, YFSETQ. This CDR3 is CASSLYLSPGELFF. As DNA, the CDR3 is TGCGCCAGCAGCTTGTACCTCTCCCCCGGGGAGCTGTTTTTT.

CDR3 amino acids: CAGGDRERVAGGPGPYEQYF. DNA for the CDR3: TGTGCAGGAGGAGACAGGGAGAGGGTAGCGGGAGGGCCGGGCCCCTACGAGCAGTACTTC. The V gene is TRBV7-3, the J gene TRBJ2-7; 11 bases fit TRBD2. This CDR3 spans 20 amino acids. Germline CDR1 and CDR2: SGHTA and FQGTGA.

The rearrangement joins TRBV6-4 to TRBJ2-7; D ambiguous. V gave up 0 bases and J gave up 6 bases, with 9 bases separating them. CDR1 is MRHNA, CDR2 SNTAGT, per germline. The CDR3 contains 13 residues. Here the CDR3 reads CASSDSFGSEQYF. The CDR3 nucleotides read TGTGCCAGCAGTGACTCGTTCGGGTCCGAGCAGTACTTC.

The rearrangement joins TRBV7-8 to TRBJ2-1; possible D gene TRBD1, 5 bases. Germline-derived CDR1 and CDR2 are SGHVS and FQNEAQ. There are 17 residues in the CDR3. V was clipped by 3 bases and J by 2 bases, with 17 bases between them. CDR3 sequence: CASSFWADPGPYNEQFF. In nucleotides, the CDR3 is TGTGCCAGCAGCTTCTGGGCGGACCCAGGGCCCTACAATGAGCAGTTCTTC.

V gene TRBV2 combines with J gene TRBJ2-3, with 7 positions matching TRBD1. This CDR3 has 15 amino acids. The V gene end was trimmed by 5 bases and the J gene end by 1 base; junction bases not matched to a gene: 6. Germline V gives CDR1 SNHLY, CDR2 FYNNEI. The CDR3 protein is CASSPTGRRTDTQYF. The CDR3 nucleotides are TGTGCCAGCAGTCCGACAGGGCGTCGCACAGATACGCAGTATTTT.

The V call is TRBV7-2, the J call TRBJ1-3; 9 bases line up with TRBD1. This CDR3 has 15 amino acids. Germline CDR1 is SGHTA and CDR2 is FQGNSA. V shed 5 bases and J 4 bases; nucleotides not matched to a gene: 6. The CDR3 nucleotides are TGTGCCAGCAGCCACACACAGGGGGCGGGAAACACCATATATTTT. It translates to CASSHTQGAGNTIYF.

J is TRBJ1-5 and V is TRBV6-5; 7 bases line up with TRBD1. Germline V gene lookup returns CDR1 MNHEY and CDR2 SVGAGI. Trimming at V came to 11 bases and at J to 1 base, leaving 11 bases not matched to a gene. The CDR3 extends over 15 amino acids. CDR3 amino acids: CAGKTTGSSNQPQHF. In DNA form, the CDR3 reads TGTGCCGGCAAGACGACAGGGAGCAGCAATCAGCCCCAGCATTTT.

Only a few counts were recorded for this clone. The same CDR3 also results from other DNA sequences found in this sample. The chain links TRBV9 to TRBJ2-1; the D gene is possibly TRBD2 (5 bases). Trimming cost V 0 bases and J 4 bases, with 14 bases left between them. The CDR3 has 16 residues. Germline V CDR1 and CDR2: SGDLS, YYNGEE. CDR3 bases: TGTGCCAGCAGCGTAGCTGGCCAGCGGATATACAATGAGCAGTTCTTC. It codes for CASSVAGQRIYNEQFF.

J is TRBJ1-1 and V is TRBV27; D not certain. Trimming pared 2 bases from V and 4 bases from J, leaving 20 bases between. Germline CDR1 reads MNHEY; CDR2 reads SMNVEV (reference sequence). The CDR3 is 17 amino acids. As DNA, the CDR3 is TGTGCCAGCAGTTTAGTGCCTGGAGGGTTGAGGTCCACTGAAGCTTTCTTT. This sequence encodes CASSLVPGGLRSTEAFF.

The chain joins TRBV20-1 to TRBJ2-7; D is perhaps TRBD1 (5 bases). The CDR3 consists of 11 residues. CDR1 and CDR2 (germline): DFQATT, SNEGSKA (reference sequence). V was clipped by 4 bases and J by 4 bases, with 8 bases between them. The CDR3 loop is CSATRVYEQYF. In nucleotides, the CDR3 is TGCAGTGCTACCAGGGTGTACGAGCAGTACTTC.

The chain carries TRBV7-2 and TRBJ1-2; no clear D. Germline V gives CDR1 SGHTA, CDR2 FQGNSA. This CDR3 spans 14 amino acids. V shed 2 bases and J shed 2 bases, with 9 bases lying between them. The CDR3 loop is CASSLPTVNYGYTF. The CDR3 bases are TGTGCCAGCAGCTTACCCACGGTCAACTATGGCTACACCTTC.